The present TCR beta chain was sequenced within a study of blood T cells in healthy people across ages. This clonotype was counted at least ten times. The antigen is undetermined. PCR was performed a second time for roughly 6 to 12 cycles using a sample-barcoded 5' primer and a J-beta primer mix. Each cDNA was tagged by a template-switch adaptor containing 12 random nucleotides. TCRdb itself ran the 5' RACE reads through MiXCR, one entry per CDR3 protein. The sample consists of around 620,000 distinct CDR3 sequences, 27% of them appearing once. Study results and limitations: The study found TCR beta diversity correlated strongly with naive T cell percentage.

Every donor gave 8 to 10 milliliters of peripheral blood. Samples each had at least 6 micrograms of total RNA extracted. The receptor comes from a woman in her 70s in good health. Sample: blood.

The CDR3 sequence: CASSPGLGTDTQYF. The CDR3 nucleotides are TGTGCCAGCAGCCCAGGACTTGGTACGGATACGCAGTATTTT. The chain recombines TRBV9 with TRBJ2-3; TRBD2 is a possible D gene (5 bases). In germline, CDR1 is SGDLS, CDR2 YYNGEE. V was shortened by 4 bases and J by 6 bases, with 15 bases between the two germline ends. The CDR3 totals 14 residues.